What follows describes a single T cell receptor (beta chain). This sample stems from a study of blood T cell repertoires in COVID-19. Authors' methods: Reference gene primer amplification yielded estimated nucleated cell counts. The data were produced by immunoSEQ multiplex PCR, yet TCRdb's version contains in-frame clones alone and is incomplete. Clonal size and the V and J genes are those of that table, whereas D and trimming came from the DNA. The sample carries about 69,000 clones, approximately 84% recorded once. Germline loops: CDR1 GTSNPN, CDR2 SVGIG (reference sequence). Trimming left V 3 bases short and J 2 bases short, with 17 bases between. The CDR3 is made up of 17 amino acids.

The genes are TRBV30 and TRBJ1-6; the D gene is possibly TRBD1 (5 bases). The TCR sequence derives from a man between 40 and 49 years old with COVID-19, enrolled during active disease. Material: peripheral blood. CDR3 loop: CAWRPEGGAPYNSPLHF. CDR3 coding DNA: TGTGCCTGGAGACCAGAGGGCGGGGCCCCCTATAATTCACCCCTCCACTTT.